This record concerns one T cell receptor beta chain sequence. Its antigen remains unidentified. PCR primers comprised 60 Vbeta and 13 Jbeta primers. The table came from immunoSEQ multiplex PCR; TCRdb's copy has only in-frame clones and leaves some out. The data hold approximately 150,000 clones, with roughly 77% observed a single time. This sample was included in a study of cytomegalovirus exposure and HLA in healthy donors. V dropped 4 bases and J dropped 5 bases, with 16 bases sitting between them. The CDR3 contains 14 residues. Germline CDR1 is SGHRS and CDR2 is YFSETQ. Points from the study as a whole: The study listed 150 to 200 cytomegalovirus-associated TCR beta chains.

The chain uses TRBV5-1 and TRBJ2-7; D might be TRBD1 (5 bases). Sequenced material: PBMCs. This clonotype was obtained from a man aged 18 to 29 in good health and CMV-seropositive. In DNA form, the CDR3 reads TGCGCCAGCAGCCTGCGGACATTAAACCACGAGCAGTACTTC. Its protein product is CASSLRTLNHEQYF. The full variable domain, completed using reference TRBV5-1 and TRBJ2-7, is KAGVTQTPRYLIKTRGQQVTLSCSPISGHRSVSWYQQTPGQGLQFLFEYFSETQRNKGNFPGRFSGRQFSNSRSEMNVSTLELGDSALYLCASSLRTLNHEQYFGPGTRLTVT.